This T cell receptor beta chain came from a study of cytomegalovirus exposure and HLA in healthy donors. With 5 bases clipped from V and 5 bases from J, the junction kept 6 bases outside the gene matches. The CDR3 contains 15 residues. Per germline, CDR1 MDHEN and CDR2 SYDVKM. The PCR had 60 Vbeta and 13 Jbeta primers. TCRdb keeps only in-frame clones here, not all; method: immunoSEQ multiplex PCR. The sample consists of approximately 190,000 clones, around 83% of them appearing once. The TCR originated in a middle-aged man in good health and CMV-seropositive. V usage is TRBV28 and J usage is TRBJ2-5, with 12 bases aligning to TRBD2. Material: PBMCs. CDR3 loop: CASSRTSGRFETQYF. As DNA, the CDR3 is TGTGCCAGCAGTCGAACTAGCGGGAGGTTTGAGACCCAGTACTTC. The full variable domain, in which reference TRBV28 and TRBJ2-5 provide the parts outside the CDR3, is DVKVTQSSRYLVKRTGEKVFLECVQDMDHENMFWYRQDPGLGLRLIYFSYDVKMKEKGDIPEGYSVSREKKERFSLILESASTNQTSMYLCASSRTSGRFETQYFGPGTRLLVL.